This TCR beta chain was retrieved from a study of T cells in Graves' hyperthyroidism and ophthalmopathy. Each ophthalmopathy patient scored at least 3 on the Clinical Activity Score and at least 4 on NOSPECS grade, with duration under 3 months. Per the germline V gene, CDR1 is LGHDT and CDR2 is YNNKEL (reference sequence). The CDR3 has 17 amino acids. With 1 base clipped from V and 1 base from J, the junction kept 7 bases outside the gene matches. There were TCR beta CDR3 regions amplified from RNA transcripts. First-round RT-PCR targeting the TCR CDR3 was performed with the HTBI primer set. MiXCR, run by TCRdb on the multiplex PCR reads, gives a single entry per CDR3 protein. The sample consists of 390,000 or so distinct CDR3 sequences, roughly 14% of them appearing once.

Sequencing was carried out using blood. The chain links TRBV3-1 to TRBJ2-5; 9 positions match TRBD2. The receptor comes from a man between 18 and 29 years old with Graves' ophthalmopathy. CDR3: CASSQAGSGGVQETQYF. CDR3 DNA sequence: TGTGCCAGCAGCCAAGCTGGTAGCGGGGGCGTCCAAGAGACCCAGTACTTC.